One sample yielded the 24 T cell receptor beta chains listed below, sequenced in a study of T-cell memory formation after mild COVID-19. A single record per CDR3 protein comes from TCRdb applying MiXCR to the 5' RACE reads. The sample includes some 490,000 distinct CDR3 sequences, over 15% of them seen just once. Sequenced material: PBMCs or a T cell subset sorted from them (not recorded which). These receptors were collected from an adult woman who had mild COVID-19 (a few samples of this study predate the infection). Cell type and time point are not known.

V is TRBV18 and J is TRBJ1-1, with no clear D. Trimming cost V 2 bases and J 11 bases, with 15 bases left between them. This CDR3 is 13 amino acids long. The germline CDR1 and CDR2 sequences are KGHSH and LQKENI. CDR3 DNA sequence: TGTGCCAGCTCACCAACGCGGGAGAGCGGTGCTTTCTTT. This encodes CASSPTRESGAFF.

Only a few counts were recorded for this clonotype. This chain uses TRBV5-1 with TRBJ2-3; no clear D gene. Trimming removed 0 bases at V and 2 bases at J, with 10 bases between. The CDR3 runs to 15 residues. Germline loops: CDR1 SGHRS, CDR2 YFSETQ. CDR3 sequence reads: CASSLGSPPTDTQYF. The CDR3 DNA reads as TGCGCCAGCAGCTTGGGGAGTCCACCCACAGATACGCAGTATTTT.

The chain employs TRBV6-5 and TRBJ2-5, with 7 bases identical to TRBD2. The CDR3 contains 14 residues. V shed 4 bases and J 6 bases; nucleotides not matched to a gene: 8. CDR1 is MNHEY and CDR2 is SVGAGI in the germline V gene. Written as DNA, the CDR3 is TGTGCCAGCAGTTGCCCCGGTGGGACTAAGACCCAGTACTTC. Protein: CASSCPGGTKTQYF.

This clonotype was seen at least ten times. V usage is TRBV27 and J usage is TRBJ1-1; no clear D. V lost 0 bases to trimming and J lost 0 bases, with 2 bases between them. The CDR3 runs to 13 residues. The V gene's germline CDR1 is MNHEY and CDR2 SMNVEV (reference sequence). This chain's CDR3 is CASSLSLNTEAFF. DNA of the CDR3: TGTGCCAGCAGTTTATCGCTGAACACTGAAGCTTTCTTT.

The chain combines TRBV5-5 with TRBJ2-1; 11 bases agree with TRBD2. The CDR3 consists of 16 residues. Trimming removed 3 bases from V and 4 bases from J; junction bases left unmatched: 6. Germline assignment: CDR1 SGHKS and CDR2 YYEKEE (reference sequence). CDR3 coding DNA: TGTGCCAGCAGCTCTAAGACTAGCGGGAAATACAATGAGCAGTTCTTC. It codes for CASSSKTSGKYNEQFF.

The count of this clonotype is one. The chain carries TRBV5-4 and TRBJ2-4; D unresolved. Germline CDR1 SGHNT, CDR2 YYREEE (reference sequence). The CDR3 consists of 13 residues. Trimming cost V 0 bases and J 7 bases, with 8 bases left between them. CDR3 DNA sequence: TGTGCCAGCAGCTTGGAGACAACGAACATTCAGTACTTC. Translating it yields CASSLETTNIQYF.

This clonotype was found a few times. The chain is built from TRBV20-1 and TRBJ1-5; D is unresolved. Germline CDR1 and CDR2: DFQATT and SNEGSKA (reference sequence). This CDR3 region has 16 residues. Deletions cut 3 bases from V and 7 bases from J, with 22 bases between. CDR3 sequence: CSARVLASSGRQPQHF. In DNA, the CDR3 is TGCAGTGCTAGGGTCCTAGCTTCGTCGGGGAGACAGCCCCAGCATTTT.

The chain uses TRBV7-9 and TRBJ1-2; maybe TRBD1 (5 bases). The CDR3 runs to 11 residues. Trimming pared 4 bases from V and 10 bases from J, leaving 10 bases between. Germline V gene lookup returns CDR1 SEHNR and CDR2 FQNEAQ (reference sequence). This chain's CDR3 is CASSSQGDYTF. In DNA form, the CDR3 reads TGTGCCAGCAGCTCCCAGGGTGACTACACCTTC.

This clonotype appeared a few times. The V gene is TRBV5-4, the J gene TRBJ2-1; tentative D call: TRBD1 (6 bases). Germline CDR1 and CDR2: SGHNT and YYREEE (reference sequence). The CDR3 sequence is 13 residues long. Trimming pared 2 bases from V and 7 bases from J, leaving 10 bases between. CDR3 bases: TGTGCCAGCAGCTTTGGACAGAGGAATGAGCAGTTCTTC. This translates into CASSFGQRNEQFF. The whole variable domain, remainder taken from reference TRBV5-4 and TRBJ2-1, is ETGVTQSPTHLIKTRGQQVTLRCSSQSGHNTVSWYQQALGQGPQFIFQYYREEENGRGNFPPRFSGLQFPNYSSELNVNALELDDSALYLCASSFGQRNEQFFGPGTRLTVL.

The sample holds a few counts of this clonotype. This chain uses TRBV25-1 with TRBJ1-1, with a tentative D call TRBD1 (5 bases). In germline, CDR1 is MGHDK, CDR2 SYGVNS. This CDR3 comprises 16 residues. V dropped 1 base and J dropped 4 bases, with 16 bases sitting between them. The CDR3, as DNA: TGTGCCAGCAGTGAATGGAAACCTACCGGGGGCACTGAAGCTTTCTTT. Protein product: CASSEWKPTGGTEAFF. Drawing the rest from reference TRBV25-1 and TRBJ1-1, the complete variable domain is EADIYQTPRYLVIGTGKKITLECSQTMGHDKMYWYQQDPGMELHLIHYSYGVNSTEKGDLSSESTVSRIRTEHFPLTLESARPSHTSQYLCASSEWKPTGGTEAFFGQGTRLTVV.

This clonotype was observed many times. The CDR3 sequence: CASSLGTTDTQYF. In nucleotides, the CDR3 is TGCGCCAGCAGCTTAGGGACGACAGATACGCAGTATTTT. This sequence joins TRBV5-1 and TRBJ2-3, with D possibly called TRBD1 or TRBD2 (5 bases each). This CDR3 has 13 amino acids. Germline V CDR1 and CDR2: SGHRS, YFSETQ. The V and J ends lost 2 bases and 3 bases respectively, with 7 bases between them.

The chain is built from TRBV15 and TRBJ1-4; perhaps TRBD1 as D (5 bases). V dropped 9 bases and J dropped 8 bases, with 19 bases sitting between them. The CDR3 has 14 residues. Germline CDR1 is LNHNV and CDR2 is YYDKDF (reference sequence). For the CDR3, the DNA is TGTGCCACTGGCGCGTCAGGGCGGAAGGAAAAACTGTTTTTT. Translating it yields CATGASGRKEKLFF.

The chain couples TRBV9 to TRBJ1-5; the D is unclear. From germline, CDR1 is SGDLS and CDR2 YYNGEE. This CDR3 has 15 residues. Trimming took 0 bases from V and 2 from J, leaving 9 bases between them. The CDR3 nucleotides are TGTGCCAGCAGCGTAGGGGTGGGCCGCAATCAGCCCCAGCATTTT. Its translation is CASSVGVGRNQPQHF.

The chain has TRBV20-1 and TRBJ2-7; D is uncertain. V lost 0 bases and J 3 bases, leaving 6 bases between the germline ends. The germline CDR1 and CDR2 sequences are DFQATT and SNEGSKA (reference sequence). The CDR3 covers 12 residues. The CDR3 DNA reads as TGCAGTGCTAGAGAGAAAGTCTACGAGCAGTACTTC. As protein: CSAREKVYEQYF.

V is TRBV9 and J is TRBJ2-2; TRBD2 matches at 8 bases. V lost 3 bases to trimming and J lost 6 bases; unmatched junction nucleotides: 7. CDR3 size: 15 residues. Per the germline V gene, CDR1 is SGDLS and CDR2 is YYNGEE. CDR3 DNA: TGTGCCAGCAGCGATCCGGGACTAGATCCCGGGGAGCTGTTTTTT. This translates into CASSDPGLDPGELFF.

This clonotype turned up a few times. The chain joins TRBV5-1 to TRBJ1-1; TRBD1 agrees at 8 bases. CDR3 length: 15 amino acids. Germline trimming cut 0 bases from V and 1 base from J; bases unmatched to any gene: 2. Germline V CDR1 and CDR2: SGHRS, YFSETQ. The CDR3: CASSLGTGQNTEAFF. The CDR3 coding sequence is TGCGCCAGCAGCTTGGGGACAGGGCAGAACACTGAAGCTTTCTTT.

The chain recombines TRBV6-7 with TRBJ2-7; 8 positions match TRBD1. TRBV6-7 is marked as an open reading frame, function uncertain. V lost 8 bases and J lost 3; bases outside the gene matches: 3. The CDR3 sequence is 12 residues long. CDR3 amino acids: CASDRGIYEQYF. The CDR3 bases are TGTGCCAGCGACAGGGGCATCTACGAGCAGTACTTC.

V is TRBV18 and J is TRBJ2-7; D is undetermined. Deletions cut 3 bases from V and 0 bases from J, with 3 bases between. Per germline, CDR1 KGHSH and CDR2 LQKENI. This CDR3 region has 12 residues. In DNA, the CDR3 is TGTGCCAGCTCACCCGGCTCCTACGAGCAGTACGTC. Its translation is CASSPGSYEQYV.

The chain couples TRBV24-1 to TRBJ2-3, with D maybe TRBD1 (5 bases). V lost 4 bases, J lost 3 bases, and 7 bases lay in between. The CDR3 contains 13 residues. Germline-derived CDR1 and CDR2 are KGHDR and SFDVKD. CDR3 amino acids: CATSDPGTDTQYF. The CDR3 coding sequence is TGTGCCACCAGTGACCCAGGGACAGATACGCAGTATTTT.

This chain connects TRBV2 to TRBJ1-6; D may be TRBD1 (6 bases). Germline lookup yields CDR1 SNHLY and CDR2 FYNNEI. The CDR3 is 13 residues long. V gave up 7 bases and J gave up 6 bases, with 10 bases separating them. CDR3 nucleotides: TGTGCCAGCAACGAGGGGGTTAATTCACCCCTCCACTTT. Protein product: CASNEGVNSPLHF. Looking up the rest from reference TRBV2 and TRBJ1-6 gives the full variable domain: EPEVTQTPSHQVTQMGQEVILRCVPISNHLYFYWYRQILGQKVEFLVSFYNNEISEKSEIFDDQFSVERPDGSNFTLKIRSTKLEDSAMYFCASNEGVNSPLHFGNGTRLTVT.

This clonotype was detected a few times. V is TRBV3-1 and J is TRBJ1-4; no clear D. This CDR3 has 12 residues. Trimming took 1 base from V and 8 from J, leaving 5 bases between them. Germline lookup yields CDR1 LGHDT and CDR2 YNNKEL (reference sequence). CDR3 residues: CASSQGEEKLFF. As DNA, the CDR3 is TGTGCCAGCAGCCAAGGAGAAGAAAAACTGTTTTTT.

V gene TRBV6-6 combines with J gene TRBJ2-2; TRBD1 aligns across 7 bases. This CDR3 spans 14 amino acids. Germline V CDR1 and CDR2: MNHNY, SVGAGI (reference sequence). With 10 bases clipped from V and 6 bases from J, the junction kept 11 bases outside the gene matches. CDR3 DNA sequence: TGTGCCATCAGGAACAGGGGAAGACCCGGGGAGCTGTTTTTT. As protein: CAIRNRGRPGELFF.

This clonotype was seen a handful of times. J is TRBJ1-2 and V is TRBV3-1, with D possibly TRBD1 on 6 matching bases. The CDR3 length is 14 residues. Germline V lookup: CDR1 LGHDT, CDR2 YNNKEL (reference sequence). Trimming cost V 4 bases and J 2 bases, with 11 bases left between them. In DNA form, the CDR3 reads TGTGCCAGCAGCCCCCGACAGGAAAACTATGGCTACACCTTC. Translating it yields CASSPRQENYGYTF.

This chain links TRBV5-6 with TRBJ1-2; 7 nucleotides line up with TRBD1. Germline CDR1 and CDR2: SGHDT and YYEEEE. J gave up 7 bases and V 1 base, and 10 bases lay outside the gene matches. This CDR3 comprises 15 residues. The chain's CDR3 is CASSLIGGQVCGYTF. CDR3 bases: TGTGCCAGCAGCTTGATTGGCGGACAGGTCTGTGGCTACACCTTC.